This record covers a single T cell receptor beta chain. The antigen remains undetermined. Germline CDR1 reads MNHEY; CDR2 reads SMNVEV (reference sequence). The CDR3 runs to 17 residues. V lost 0 bases to trimming and J lost 2 bases; unmatched junction nucleotides: 4. The sample originates from a study of T cell responses to AZD1222 COVID-19 vaccine. Study-level points and caveats: Epitopes outside B.1.351 and B.1.1.7 mutated regions reportedly drew nearly half of spike TCRs. Repertoire sampling occurred only after the peak T cell response. Two AZD1222 doses significantly raised spike-specific TCR breadth and depth over controls.

Generated by immunoSEQ multiplex PCR, the TCRdb table keeps only in-frame clones and is missing some. The table records around 88,000 clones, 88% of them present only once. The V call is TRBV27, the J call TRBJ2-7; TRBD2 agrees at 13 bases. Sequencing was performed on peripheral blood, taken on day 0 of AZD1222 vaccination. This receptor was taken from an adult in good health. CDR3: CASSLSSTSGRAYEQYF. Written as DNA, the CDR3 is TGTGCCAGCAGTTTATCGTCAACTAGCGGGAGGGCCTACGAGCAGTACTTC.